Each of the 6 T cell receptor beta chains below was sequenced from the same sample in a study of T-cell reconstitution after alpha-beta-depleted transplantation in children. As it was prepared, the TCRbeta library received unique molecular identifiers. Via MiXCR, TCRdb re-called the PCR reads, giving one row per CDR3 protein. This sample yields about 900,000 distinct CDR3 sequences, of which less than 30% are seen a single time; 25% to 35% belongs to the top ten. The input for sequencing was PBMCs, mostly from graft donor cells, taken 360 days after TCRalphabeta/CD19-depleted stem cell transplant. The receptors derive from a boy under two years old who had a stem cell transplant for SCID, so the T cells may come from the graft donor.

This chain links TRBV12-3 or TRBV12-4 with TRBJ2-7; no firm D call. This CDR3 has 11 residues. The germline V and J ends were trimmed by 5 bases and 6 bases, with 8 bases remaining between them. CDR3 sequence: CASSLLVEQYF. CDR3 coding DNA: TGTGCCAGCAGTCTCCTGGTCGAGCAGTACTTC.

This clonotype was observed a handful of times. This chain links TRBV29-1 with TRBJ2-5; 10 positions match TRBD1. After removal of 5 bases from V and 1 base from J, the junction contained 4 bases not matched to a gene. Germline lookup yields CDR1 SQVTM and CDR2 ANQGSEA. This CDR3 has 14 amino acids. The CDR3 DNA sequence: TGCAGCGTTCCGGGACAGGGGCTCCAAGAGACCCAGTACTTC. Translated: CSVPGQGLQETQYF.

This clonotype has a handful of counts. The chain employs TRBV7-9 and TRBJ2-1; 8 nucleotides align to TRBD1. Looked up from germline, CDR1 is SEHNR and CDR2 is FQNEAQ (reference sequence). Trimming at V came to 4 bases and at J to 5 bases, leaving 7 bases not matched to a gene. The CDR3 has 15 amino acids. In nucleotides, the CDR3 is TGTGCCAGCAGCTCCCCCTCGACAGGGGACAATGAGCAGTTCTTC. It yields the protein CASSSPSTGDNEQFF.

There are a few counts of this clonotype. V gene TRBV5-1 combines with J gene TRBJ2-3; 9 bases map to TRBD2. The trim removed 1 base at V and 2 bases at J, leaving 5 bases unmatched. This CDR3 comprises 16 residues. Germline V gene lookup returns CDR1 SGHRS and CDR2 YFSETQ. CDR3 residues: CASSLPSGENTDTQYF. CDR3 sequence (DNA): TGCGCCAGCAGCTTGCCTAGCGGGGAGAACACAGATACGCAGTATTTT.

The chain employs TRBV5-1 and TRBJ2-5, with a possible D match to TRBD2 (6 bases). V dropped 6 bases and J dropped 3 bases, with 15 bases sitting between them. Germline CDR1 reads SGHRS; CDR2 reads YFSETQ. CDR3 length: 14 amino acids. CDR3 DNA sequence: TGCGCCAGCATTGTGTCCCCGGGAGAAGAGACCCAGTACTTC. Protein: CASIVSPGEETQYF.

This clonotype was detected a few times. The chain employs TRBV24-1 and TRBJ2-1; 13 bases map to TRBD2. There are 15 residues in the CDR3. The germline CDR1 and CDR2 sequences are KGHDR and SFDVKD. V dropped 5 bases and J dropped 7; count of bases not matched to a gene: 4. This CDR3 reads CATSAPGLAGNEQFF. CDR3 nucleotides: TGTGCCACCAGTGCCCCGGGACTAGCGGGGAATGAGCAGTTCTTC.